The 17 T cell receptor beta chains given below trace back to one sample, sequenced in a study of blood T cell repertoires in COVID-19. Method: immunoSEQ multiplex PCR; TCRdb's copy keeps in-frame clones and lacks some. The table has hundreds of thousands of clones, roughly 90% seen once. The sample taken for sequencing was peripheral blood. These receptors were taken from a woman between 70 and 85 years old with COVID-19, enrolled during active disease.

CDR3 sequence: CATSCRPGGNTGELFF. The CDR3 coding sequence is TGTGCCACCTCCTGCCGCCCGGGGGGTAACACCGGGGAGCTGTTTTTT. This chain links TRBV24-1 with TRBJ2-2, with 7 bases aligning to TRBD2. Germline values: CDR1 KGHDR, CDR2 SFDVKD. V was pared by 9 bases and J by 2 bases, with 11 bases of the junction left unmatched. The CDR3 spans 16 residues.

This chain connects TRBV7-2 to TRBJ1-1, with a weak D call TRBD1 (6 bases). CDR1 SGHTA and CDR2 FQGNSA come from the germline V gene. CDR3 size: 15 residues. V was clipped by 5 bases and J by 3 bases, with 16 bases between them. The CDR3 bases are TGTGCCAGCAGCCTCTACAGGGCAGGGCACACTGAAGCTTTCTTT. Translation: CASSLYRAGHTEAFF.

Comment on this clone: Other DNA sequences of this sample code for an identical CDR3. The rearrangement links TRBV9 to TRBJ2-3, with 8 bases matching TRBD2. Germline CDR1 reads SGDLS; CDR2 reads YYNGEE. The junction had 3 bases not matched to a gene; V was cut back by 0 bases and J by 3 bases. There are 15 residues in the CDR3. The CDR3 region is CASSVVGGGTDTQYF. CDR3 in DNA: TGTGCCAGCAGCGTAGTAGGCGGGGGGACAGATACGCAGTATTTT.

CDR3 sequence reads: CASSQEAKGSYEQYF. The CDR3 DNA reads as TGTGCCAGCAGCCAAGAGGCAAAGGGGTCCTACGAGCAGTACTTC. The V gene is TRBV3-1 (or the pseudogene TRBV3-2), the J gene TRBJ2-7; D might be TRBD1 (5 bases). CDR3 length equals 15 residues. CDR1 is LGHDT, CDR2 YNNKEL, per germline (reference sequence). Between the trimmed V and J ends, which lost 0 bases and 1 base, there was a span of 10 bases.

This chain connects TRBV27 to TRBJ1-6; D may be TRBD1 (5 bases). V lost 3 bases and J 6 bases, leaving 15 bases between the germline ends. This CDR3 spans 16 amino acids. The germline gives CDR1 MNHEY, CDR2 SMNVEV (reference sequence). CDR3 sequence reads: CASSFSSGQGNSPLHF. CDR3 in DNA: TGTGCCAGCAGTTTTTCCTCGGGTCAGGGTAATTCACCCCTCCACTTT.

The genes are TRBV18 and TRBJ2-7, with 12 bases lining up with TRBD1. The CDR3 has 15 residues. The germline gives CDR1 KGHSH, CDR2 LQKENI. V dropped 6 bases and J dropped 4; count of bases not matched to a gene: 7. The CDR3: CASSSGTGGLYEQYF. The DNA of the CDR3 is TGTGCCAGCTCTTCCGGGACAGGGGGCTTATACGAGCAGTACTTC.

The V call is TRBV18, the J call TRBJ1-4, with a possible D match to TRBD1 (6 bases). The CDR3 has 17 residues. Germline V CDR1 and CDR2: KGHSH, LQKENI. V was trimmed by 2 bases and J by 0 bases, leaving 13 bases between them. In DNA, the CDR3 is TGTGCCAGCTCACCAACCGGACAGACTGCAACTAATGAAAAACTGTTTTTT. This translates into CASSPTGQTATNEKLFF. The whole variable domain, filled in from reference TRBV18 and TRBJ1-4, reads NAGVMQNPRHLVRRRGQEARLRCSPMKGHSHVYWYRQLPEEGLKFMVYLQKENIIDESGMPKERFSAEFPKEGPSILRIQQVVRGDSAAYFCASSPTGQTATNEKLFFGSGTQLSVL.

The rearrangement uses TRBV3-1 (or the pseudogene TRBV3-2) and TRBJ1-3; D is undetermined. V was shortened by 4 bases and J by 3 bases, with 13 bases between the two germline ends. The length of the CDR3 is 15 residues. The V gene's germline CDR1 is LGHDT and CDR2 YNNKEL (reference sequence). The CDR3, as DNA: TGTGCCAGCAGCCCATCCGAGGGAGGTGGAAACACCATATATTTT. It translates to CASSPSEGGGNTIYF.

V usage is TRBV27 and J usage is TRBJ1-5; D is undetermined. The CDR3 runs 16 residues. Trimming stripped 6 bases from V and 3 bases from J, with 18 bases between. CDR1 MNHEY and CDR2 SMNVEV come from the germline V gene (reference sequence). The CDR3 protein is CASSPGMEVNNQPQHF. In DNA form, the CDR3 reads TGTGCCAGCAGCCCCGGCATGGAGGTTAACAATCAGCCCCAGCATTTT.

The chain couples TRBV5-1 to TRBJ1-2, with a tentative D call TRBD1 (6 bases). The CDR3 runs 16 residues. Trimming cost V 3 bases and J 4 bases, with 19 bases left between them. Germline CDR1 SGHRS, CDR2 YFSETQ. The CDR3 sequence is CASSSDYRDQGYGYTF. The DNA of the CDR3 is TGCGCCAGCAGCTCCGACTACAGGGATCAGGGCTATGGCTACACCTTC.

The chain joins TRBV6-6 to TRBJ2-5; TRBD2 matches at 8 bases. Trimming at V came to 4 bases and at J to 1 base, leaving 2 bases not matched to a gene. The germline V gene encodes CDR1 MNHNY and CDR2 SVGAGI (reference sequence). This CDR3 contains 14 residues. The CDR3 spells CASSFGGAQETQYF. In DNA, the CDR3 is TGTGCCAGCAGTTTCGGGGGGGCCCAAGAGACCCAGTACTTC.

Concerning this clone: In the same sample, other DNA sequences code for this CDR3. The rearrangement links TRBV18 to TRBJ1-6; 9 bases match TRBD1. Germline lookup yields CDR1 KGHSH and CDR2 LQKENI. With 6 bases clipped from V and 6 bases from J, the junction kept 3 bases outside the gene matches. There are 14 residues in the CDR3. The CDR3 coding sequence is TGTGCCAGCTCCCCGGGACAGGGTAATTCACCCCTCCACTTT. It specifies CASSPGQGNSPLHF.

The chain carries TRBV5-4 and TRBJ1-2; D is perhaps TRBD1 (6 bases). V was trimmed by 2 bases and J by 8 bases, leaving 19 bases between them. The CDR3 totals 15 residues. Germline V lookup: CDR1 SGHNT, CDR2 YYREEE (reference sequence). For the CDR3, the DNA is TGTGCCAGCAGCTTTTCGCCAACAGGGTTAGGGGGCTACACCTTC. This encodes CASSFSPTGLGGYTF.

The count of this clone is one. The chain joins TRBV5-8 to TRBJ1-4; TRBD1 matches at 8 bases. Losses at the gene ends were 1 base for V and 6 bases for J; bases not matched to a gene: 2. The CDR3 covers 14 residues. Germline values: CDR1 SGHTS, CDR2 YDEGEE. The CDR3: CASSLYRGYEKLFF. In nucleotides, the CDR3 is TGTGCCAGCAGCTTGTACAGGGGGTATGAAAAACTGTTTTTT.

The chain combines TRBV4-1 with TRBJ1-4; 9 nucleotides line up with TRBD1. The V and J ends lost 1 base and 8 bases, in that order; junction bases with no gene match: 5. Germline V gene data show CDR1 as MGHRA and CDR2 as YSYEKL. This CDR3 comprises 15 residues. CDR3 protein: CASSQAGTGREKLFF. For the CDR3, the DNA is TGCGCCAGCAGCCAAGCCGGGACAGGGCGGGAAAAACTGTTTTTT.

This clone was recorded once. This chain connects TRBV10-3 to TRBJ2-5; 8 bases are a match to TRBD2. In germline, CDR1 is ENHRY, CDR2 SYGVKD. V trimming: 10 bases; J trimming: 5 bases; junction bases outside the gene matches: 6. This CDR3 is built from 12 residues. The CDR3 DNA sequence: TGTGCCACCCGGGGGGGGTCCGAGACCCAGTACTTC. It specifies CATRGGSETQYF.

The chain carries TRBV7-2 and TRBJ1-5; D remains ambiguous. V was trimmed by 1 base and J by 3 bases, leaving 10 bases between them. This CDR3 has 15 amino acids. Germline V gives CDR1 SGHTA, CDR2 FQGNSA. CDR3 in DNA: TGTGCCAGCAGCTTAGTTGAGGGATTCAATCAGCCCCAGCATTTT. This sequence encodes CASSLVEGFNQPQHF. Variable domain in full (rest from reference TRBV7-2 and TRBJ1-5): GAGVSQSPSNKVTEKGKDVELRCDPISGHTALYWYRQSLGQGLEFLIYFQGNSAPDKSGLPSDRFSAERTGGSVSTLTIQRTQQEDSAVYLCASSLVEGFNQPQHFGDGTRLSIL.